This T cell receptor (beta chain) was observed in a study of coeliac disease. Study observations and caveats: Intraepithelial and lamina propria fractions were not highly pure. Most TRB amino acid sequences occurred in only one sample. Active celiac intraepithelial and lamina propria samples had lower TRB and TRG clonality than control samples. Only 1 of 6 controls, but 9 of 18 coeliac samples, showed published gliadin-specific TRB sequences.

As to this clone: What it binds is not known.

Assay: immunoSEQ multiplex PCR; the TCRdb copy retains only in-frame clones and omits some. This table holds almost 4,000 clones, 50% to 60% found once. The ends were cut back, 5 bases at V and 4 bases at J, with 11 bases in the middle. CDR3 length: 14 amino acids. Germline-derived CDR1 and CDR2 are SGHTA and FQGNSA. V usage is TRBV7-2 and J usage is TRBJ2-2; possible D gene TRBD1, 5 bases. The sequencing sample was made of lymphocytes from the gut lamina propria. The TCR sequence derives from a man in his 70s without celiac disease. In DNA form, the CDR3 reads TGTGCCAGCAGCCGTAGGCAGGGCACCGGGGAGCTGTTTTTT. It translates to CASSRRQGTGELFF.